The 24 T cell receptor beta chains below were found in one sample sequenced in a study of OX40 agonist ivuxolimab in advanced cancers. Generated by immunoSEQ multiplex PCR, the TCRdb table keeps only in-frame clones and is missing some. The sample gives about 41,000 clones, 70% to 80% of which show up once; 22% is in the top ten. Sequenced material: CD4+ or CD8+ T cells sorted from blood, taken in a trial of the OX40 agonist ivuxolimab. These receptor sequences come from an adult with an advanced solid tumor such as melanoma, head and neck, liver or kidney cancer.

The chain has TRBV7-3 and TRBJ2-3; D may match TRBD1 or TRBD2 (5 bases each). V was trimmed by 2 bases and J by 2 bases, leaving 14 bases between them. Germline V gene lookup returns CDR1 SGHTA and CDR2 FQGTGA. The CDR3 loop spans 16 amino acids. CDR3 sequence: CASSLYEGFDTDTQYF. CDR3 coding DNA: TGTGCCAGCAGCTTATATGAGGGGTTCGACACAGATACGCAGTATTTT.

The table lists this clone with a count of one. As DNA, the CDR3 is TGTGCCAGCAGTTCCCGTTATTCCGACACTGAAGCTTTCTTT. This encodes CASSSRYSDTEAFF. V and J are TRBV6-5 and TRBJ1-1, with no clear D. V was clipped by 4 bases and J by 3 bases, with 12 bases between them. The CDR3 is 14 residues long. Germline-derived CDR1 and CDR2 are MNHEY and SVGAGI.

This clone was seen a handful of times. V gene TRBV6-4 combines with J gene TRBJ2-2; D might be TRBD1 or TRBD2, each matching 5 bases. Germline V gene sequence: CDR1 MRHNA, CDR2 SNTAGT. The CDR3 covers 16 residues. V lost 2 bases and J lost 5, with 15 bases in between. CDR3 sequence reads: CASSDEGTAGTGELFF. The DNA of the CDR3 is TGTGCCAGCAGTGACGAGGGGACGGCAGGAACCGGGGAGCTGTTTTTT.

This clone was counted between two and nine times. The chain links TRBV19 to TRBJ1-6; 8 bases align to TRBD1. The length of the CDR3 is 14 residues. V trimming: 6 bases; J trimming: 9 bases; junction bases outside the gene matches: 7. Germline values: CDR1 LNHDA, CDR2 SQIVND (reference sequence). CDR3 region: CASSTQGAASPLHF. The CDR3 DNA sequence: TGTGCCAGTAGCACTCAGGGGGCAGCTTCACCCCTCCACTTT. The variable domain in full, with the rest retrieved from reference TRBV19 and TRBJ1-6, is DGGITQSPKYLFRKEGQNVTLSCEQNLNHDAMYWYRQDPGQGLRLIYYSQIVNDFQKGDIAEGYSVSREKKESFPLTVTSAQKNPTAFYLCASSTQGAASPLHFGNGTRLTVT.

This clone was seen only once. In DNA form, the CDR3 reads TGTGCCAGCAGTGGACAGGCGCATCAGCTAGCCAAAAACATTCAGTACTTC. The encoded protein is CASSGQAHQLAKNIQYF. This chain uses TRBV6-1 with TRBJ2-4, with a possible D match to TRBD1 (6 bases). The CDR3 contains 17 residues. Germline CDR1 and CDR2: MNHNS and SASEGT. Trimming cost V 4 bases and J 0 bases, with 16 bases left between them.

V is TRBV7-9 and J is TRBJ1-4; D may be TRBD1 (5 bases). Trimming cost V 7 bases and J 5 bases, with 14 bases left between them. The CDR3 has 14 residues. The germline CDR1 and CDR2 sequences are SEHNR and FQNEAQ (reference sequence). The CDR3 DNA is TGTGCCAGCAACCCCGGGACTTTGAATGAAAAACTGTTTTTT. It codes for CASNPGTLNEKLFF.

CDR3 nucleotide sequence: TGTGCCAGCAGCAAGGGGGGAAAGGGCCACGAGCAGTACTTC. Amino acids: CASSKGGKGHEQYF. The chain has TRBV5-4 and TRBJ2-7, with D perhaps assigned TRBD1 or TRBD2 (6 bases each). The CDR3 spans 14 residues. Trimming pared 4 bases from V and 5 bases from J, leaving 16 bases between. Germline CDR1 reads SGHNT; CDR2 reads YYREEE (reference sequence).

This chain uses TRBV19 with TRBJ2-1, with D hard to call. Germline CDR1 and CDR2: LNHDA and SQIVND (reference sequence). Trimming shortened V by 3 bases and J by 1 base, and 10 bases separated the two germline ends. This CDR3 contains 15 residues. Here the CDR3 DNA reads TGTGCCAGTAGTATTGGTAGCTTATCCTACAATGAGCAGTTCTTC. It specifies CASSIGSLSYNEQFF.

This chain connects TRBV7-8 to TRBJ2-7; D unresolved. Germline assignment: CDR1 SGHVS and CDR2 FQNEAQ. V was pared by 2 bases and J by 4 bases, with 9 bases between. This CDR3 comprises 13 residues. CDR3 nucleotide sequence: TGTGCCAGCAGCTTAAGGCTGGAGTACGAGCAGTACTTC. Its translation is CASSLRLEYEQYF.

The V and J genes are TRBV9 and TRBJ2-2; TRBD2 matches at 7 bases. Germline CDR1 is SGDLS and CDR2 is YYNGEE. V was clipped by 3 bases and J by 0 bases; unmatched bases: 5. The CDR3 has 16 residues. The CDR3 loop reads CASSDWEGSNTGELFF. In nucleotides, the CDR3 is TGTGCCAGCAGCGATTGGGAGGGATCGAACACCGGGGAGCTGTTTTTT.

The V call is TRBV2, the J call TRBJ1-1, with 9 bases lining up with TRBD1. Looked up from germline, CDR1 is SNHLY and CDR2 is FYNNEI. This CDR3 contains 13 residues. With V trimmed by 6 bases and J by 8 bases, 7 bases remained unmatched. DNA of the CDR3: TGTGCCAGCAGGACGACAGGGGGGGCCGAAGCTTTCTTT. Translated: CASRTTGGAEAFF.

The chain recombines TRBV10-3 with TRBJ1-4, with D tentatively TRBD1 (5 bases). Trimming left V 3 bases short and J 7 bases short, with 12 bases between. The length of the CDR3 is 14 residues. CDR1 is ENHRY, CDR2 SYGVKD, per germline. CDR3 protein: CAISDRDELEKLFF. CDR3 nucleotide sequence: TGTGCCATCAGTGACAGGGACGAGCTTGAAAAACTGTTTTTT.

V usage is TRBV28 and J usage is TRBJ1-2; D is unresolved. CDR3 size: 14 residues. The V end lost 4 bases, the J end lost 7 bases, and 16 bases lay between the germline ends. CDR1 is MDHEN and CDR2 is SYDVKM in the germline V gene. The CDR3 DNA reads as TGTGCCAGCAGTTCCCAAAGGACCCTTATTGGCTACACCTTC. This translates into CASSSQRTLIGYTF.

This clone was detected only once. The J gene is TRBJ1-1, the V gene TRBV4-3; D gene ambiguous. The CDR3 length is 14 residues. Deletions cut 0 bases from V and 3 bases from J, with 8 bases between. Germline CDR1 LGHNA, CDR2 YSLEER. This chain's CDR3 is CASSQDRLDTEAFF. The CDR3 DNA follows: TGCGCCAGCAGCCAAGATCGGTTAGACACTGAAGCTTTCTTT.

This chain connects TRBV19 to TRBJ2-1, with TRBD2 matching over 10 bases. J lost 5 bases, V lost 1 base, and 5 bases had no gene match. CDR3 length: 16 amino acids. Per germline, CDR1 LNHDA and CDR2 SQIVND (reference sequence). The CDR3 reads CASSIAGLANHNEQFF. For the CDR3, the DNA is TGTGCCAGTAGTATAGCGGGACTAGCGAACCACAATGAGCAGTTCTTC. The entire variable domain, with the rest obtained from reference TRBV19 and TRBJ2-1, is as follows: DGGITQSPKYLFRKEGQNVTLSCEQNLNHDAMYWYRQDPGQGLRLIYYSQIVNDFQKGDIAEGYSVSREKKESFPLTVTSAQKNPTAFYLCASSIAGLANHNEQFFGPGTRLTVL.

A few counts support this clone. The J gene is TRBJ2-3, the V gene TRBV4-3; D is perhaps TRBD2 (5 bases). Germline CDR1 reads LGHNA; CDR2 reads YSLEER. Trimming stripped 1 base from V and 6 bases from J, with 14 bases between. The CDR3 contains 15 residues. The CDR3 protein is CASSQGTPPGDTQYF. Written as DNA, the CDR3 is TGCGCCAGCAGCCAAGGGACTCCTCCAGGCGATACGCAGTATTTT.

The V and J genes are TRBV27 and TRBJ2-2, with D hard to call. The CDR3 covers 16 residues. V lost 2 bases and J 5 bases, leaving 15 bases between the germline ends. Per the germline V gene, CDR1 is MNHEY and CDR2 is SMNVEV (reference sequence). The DNA of the CDR3 is TGTGCCAGCAGTTTACAGGCGGTAATTGGGACCGGGGAGCTGTTTTTT. Protein: CASSLQAVIGTGELFF.

CDR3 region: CASGGIGNTIYF. For the CDR3, the DNA is TGTGCTAGTGGGGGGATCGGAAACACCATATATTTT. The chain joins TRBV12-5 to TRBJ1-3, with no clear D. Germline assignment: CDR1 LGHNT and CDR2 FRNRAP. Trimming removed 6 bases at V and 4 bases at J, with 7 bases between. There are 12 residues in the CDR3. Full variable domain (outside the CDR3, taken from reference TRBV12-5 and TRBJ1-3): DARVTQTPRHKVTEMGQEVTMRCQPILGHNTVFWYRQTMMQGLELLAYFRNRAPLDDSGMPKDRFSAEMPDATLATLKIQPSEPRDSAVYFCASGGIGNTIYFGEGSWLTVV.

The chain is built from TRBV10-3 and TRBJ1-6; the match to TRBD1 covers 7 bases. Germline CDR1 ENHRY, CDR2 SYGVKD. V was pared by 0 bases and J by 9 bases, with 8 bases of the junction left unmatched. There are 16 residues in the CDR3. The CDR3 region has the DNA TGTGCCATCAGTGAGTCGGGACAGACCTTCTCTTCACCCCTCCACTTT. This encodes CAISESGQTFSSPLHF.

This chain joins TRBV6-5 and TRBJ1-1, with 9 nucleotides matching TRBD1. With 4 bases clipped from V and 5 bases from J, the junction kept 5 bases outside the gene matches. Germline lookup yields CDR1 MNHEY and CDR2 SVGAGI. The CDR3 has 14 amino acids. CDR3 region: CASSSGQGTTEAFF. The CDR3 bases are TGTGCCAGCAGTTCGGGACAGGGAACAACTGAAGCTTTCTTT.

This clone has only a few counts. One end of the junction varies from germline; a read error may be responsible. This chain links TRBV7-7 with TRBJ2-1, with D perhaps matching TRBD2 (5 bases). The germline CDR1 and CDR2 sequences are SSHAT and FNYEAQ (reference sequence). This CDR3 is 12 amino acids long. CDR3 coding DNA: TGTGCTAGCAGCTTGGCGGGTGGGGAGCAGTTCTTC. It yields the protein CASSLAGGEQFF.

The chain uses TRBV9 and TRBJ2-1; 9 bases map to TRBD2. The CDR3 has 17 residues. Trimming at V came to 0 bases and at J to 8 bases, leaving 12 bases not matched to a gene. Germline lookup yields CDR1 SGDLS and CDR2 YYNGEE. CDR3 in DNA: TGTGCCAGCAGCGTAGGGCTAGCGGGAAATCACTGGGATGAGCAGTTCTTC. Protein sequence: CASSVGLAGNHWDEQFF.

The chain is built from TRBV7-3 and TRBJ1-2; no definite D call. Trimming pared 0 bases from V and 3 bases from J, leaving 5 bases between. CDR3 size: 13 residues. Germline V CDR1 and CDR2: SGHTA, FQGTGA. In DNA, the CDR3 is TGTGCCAGCAGCTTAACGGGAGACTATGGCTACACCTTC. Encoded protein: CASSLTGDYGYTF.

This clone was found a few times. The chain carries TRBV27 and TRBJ2-7, with 13 bases lining up with TRBD2. The V gene's germline CDR1 is MNHEY and CDR2 SMNVEV (reference sequence). V lost 3 bases, J lost 2 bases, and 1 base stayed unmatched. The CDR3 has 15 amino acids. CDR3 DNA: TGTGCCAGCAGTTTCGGGACTAGCGGGACCTACGAGCAGTACTTC. This sequence encodes CASSFGTSGTYEQYF.